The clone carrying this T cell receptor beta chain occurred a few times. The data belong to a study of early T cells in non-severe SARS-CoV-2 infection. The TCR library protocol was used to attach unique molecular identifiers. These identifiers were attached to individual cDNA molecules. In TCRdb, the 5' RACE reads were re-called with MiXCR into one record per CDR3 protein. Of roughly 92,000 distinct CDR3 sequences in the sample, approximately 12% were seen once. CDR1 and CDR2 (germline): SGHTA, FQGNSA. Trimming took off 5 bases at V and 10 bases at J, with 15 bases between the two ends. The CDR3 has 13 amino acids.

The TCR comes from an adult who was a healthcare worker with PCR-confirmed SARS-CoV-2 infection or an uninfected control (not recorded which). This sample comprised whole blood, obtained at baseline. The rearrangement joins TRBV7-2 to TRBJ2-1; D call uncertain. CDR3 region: CASSPYSVGEQFF. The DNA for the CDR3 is TGTGCCAGCAGCCCCTACTCGGTGGGGGAGCAGTTCTTC.